Reported below is one T cell receptor (beta chain). This record belongs to a study of cytomegalovirus exposure and HLA in healthy donors. In the study overall: Early on, a data release was issued that held roughly 86 million unique TCRs from HLA-typed donors.

It was with 60 Vbeta and 13 Jbeta primers that the PCR ran. The assay was immunoSEQ multiplex PCR, and TCRdb's table has in-frame clones only and misses some. This table lists tens of thousands of clones. The CDR3 contains 12 residues. V shed 4 bases and J shed 9 bases, with 12 bases lying between them. Germline-derived CDR1 and CDR2 are KGHSH and LQKENI. The rearrangement uses TRBV18 and TRBJ1-2; a weak D match, TRBD1 (6 bases). The receptor's source is a man between 18 and 35 years old in good health and CMV-seropositive. The sample consisted of PBMCs. The CDR3 sequence is CASSLQGRSYTF. The DNA of the CDR3 is TGTGCCAGCTCACTACAGGGTAGGAGCTACACCTTC. The full variable domain, with the rest looked up from reference TRBV18 and TRBJ1-2, is NAGVMQNPRHLVRRRGQEARLRCSPMKGHSHVYWYRQLPEEGLKFMVYLQKENIIDESGMPKERFSAEFPKEGPSILRIQQVVRGDSAAYFCASSLQGRSYTFGSGTRLTVV.